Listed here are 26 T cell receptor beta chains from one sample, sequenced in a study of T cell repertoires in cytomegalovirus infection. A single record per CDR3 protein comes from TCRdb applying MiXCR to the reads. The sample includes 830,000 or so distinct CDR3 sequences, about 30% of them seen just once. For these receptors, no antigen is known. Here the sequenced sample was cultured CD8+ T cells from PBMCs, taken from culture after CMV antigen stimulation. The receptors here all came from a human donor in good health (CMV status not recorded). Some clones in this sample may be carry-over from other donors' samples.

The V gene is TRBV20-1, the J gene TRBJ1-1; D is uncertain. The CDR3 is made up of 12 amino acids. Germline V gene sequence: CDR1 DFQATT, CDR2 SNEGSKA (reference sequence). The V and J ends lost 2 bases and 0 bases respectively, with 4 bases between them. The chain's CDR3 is CSARQMNTEAFF. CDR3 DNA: TGCAGTGCTAGACAGATGAACACTGAAGCTTTCTTT.

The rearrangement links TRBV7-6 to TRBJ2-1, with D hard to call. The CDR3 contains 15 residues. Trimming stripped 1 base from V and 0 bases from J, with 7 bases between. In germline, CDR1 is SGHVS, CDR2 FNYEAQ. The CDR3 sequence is CASSLDAASYNEQFF. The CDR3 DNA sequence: TGTGCCAGCAGCTTAGATGCGGCCTCCTACAATGAGCAGTTCTTC.

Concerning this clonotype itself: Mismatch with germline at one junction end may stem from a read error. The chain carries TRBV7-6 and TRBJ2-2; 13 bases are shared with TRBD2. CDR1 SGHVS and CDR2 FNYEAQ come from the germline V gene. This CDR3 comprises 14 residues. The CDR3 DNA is TGTACCAGCAGCGGACTAGCGGGGGCCGGGGAGCTGTTTTTT. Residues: CTSSGLAGAGELFF.

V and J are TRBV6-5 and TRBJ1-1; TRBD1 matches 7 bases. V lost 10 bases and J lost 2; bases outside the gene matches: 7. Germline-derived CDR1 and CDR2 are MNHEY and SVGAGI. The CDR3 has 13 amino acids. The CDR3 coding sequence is TGTGCCATTCAACAGGGGATCAACACTGAAGCTTTCTTT. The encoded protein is CAIQQGINTEAFF.

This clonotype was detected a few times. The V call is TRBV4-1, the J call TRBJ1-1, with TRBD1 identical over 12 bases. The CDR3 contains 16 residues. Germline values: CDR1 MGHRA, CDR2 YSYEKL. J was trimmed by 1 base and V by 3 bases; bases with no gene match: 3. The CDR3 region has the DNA TGCGCCAGCAGCCACGGGACAGGGGGCCGGAACACTGAAGCTTTCTTT. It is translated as CASSHGTGGRNTEAFF.

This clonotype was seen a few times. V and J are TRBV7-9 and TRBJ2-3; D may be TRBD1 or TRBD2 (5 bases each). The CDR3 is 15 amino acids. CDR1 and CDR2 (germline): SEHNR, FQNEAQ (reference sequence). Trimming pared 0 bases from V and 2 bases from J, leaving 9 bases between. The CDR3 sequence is CASSLASGPTDTQYF. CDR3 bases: TGTGCCAGCAGCTTAGCGTCGGGGCCCACAGATACGCAGTATTTT.

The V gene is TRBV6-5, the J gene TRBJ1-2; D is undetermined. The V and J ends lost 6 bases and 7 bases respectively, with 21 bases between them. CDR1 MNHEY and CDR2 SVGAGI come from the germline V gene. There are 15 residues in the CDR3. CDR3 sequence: CASSLYPLPSLGYTF. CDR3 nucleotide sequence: TGTGCCAGCAGCCTTTATCCCCTCCCCAGCCTTGGCTACACCTTC.

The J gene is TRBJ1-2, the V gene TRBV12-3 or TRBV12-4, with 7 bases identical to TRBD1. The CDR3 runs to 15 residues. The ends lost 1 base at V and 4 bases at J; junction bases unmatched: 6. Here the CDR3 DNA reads TGTGCCAGCAGTTTAGATTGGGACAGAAGCTATGGCTACACCTTC. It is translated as CASSLDWDRSYGYTF.

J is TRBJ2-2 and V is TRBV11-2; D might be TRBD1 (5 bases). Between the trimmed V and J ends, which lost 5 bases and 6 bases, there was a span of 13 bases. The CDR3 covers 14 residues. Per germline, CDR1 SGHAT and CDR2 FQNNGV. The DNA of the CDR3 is TGTGCCAGCAGCGCCTCAGGGTGGGCCGGGGAGCTGTTTTTT. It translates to CASSASGWAGELFF.

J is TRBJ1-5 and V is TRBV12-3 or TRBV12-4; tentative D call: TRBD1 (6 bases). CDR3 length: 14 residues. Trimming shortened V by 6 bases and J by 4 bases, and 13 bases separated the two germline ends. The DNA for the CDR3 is TGTGCCAGCAGGCCCGACAGGAGAAATCAGCCCCAGCATTTT. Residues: CASRPDRRNQPQHF.

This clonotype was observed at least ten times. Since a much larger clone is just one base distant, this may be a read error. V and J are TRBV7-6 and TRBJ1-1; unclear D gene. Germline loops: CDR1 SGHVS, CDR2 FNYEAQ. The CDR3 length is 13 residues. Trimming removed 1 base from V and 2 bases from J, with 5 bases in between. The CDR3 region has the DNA TGTGCCAGCAGCTTAGGGGATAACACTGAAGCTTTCTTT. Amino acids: CASSLGDNTEAFF.

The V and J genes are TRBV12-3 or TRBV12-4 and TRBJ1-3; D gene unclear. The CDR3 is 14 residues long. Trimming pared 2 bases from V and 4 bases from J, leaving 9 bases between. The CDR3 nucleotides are TGTGCCAGCAGTTTAAGTCCTCCCGGAAACACCATATATTTT. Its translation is CASSLSPPGNTIYF.

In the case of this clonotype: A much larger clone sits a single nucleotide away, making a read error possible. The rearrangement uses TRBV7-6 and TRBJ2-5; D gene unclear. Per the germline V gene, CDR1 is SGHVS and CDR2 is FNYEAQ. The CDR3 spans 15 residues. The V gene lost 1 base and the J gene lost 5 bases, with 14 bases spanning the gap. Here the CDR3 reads CASSLVPGSHETQYF. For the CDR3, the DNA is TGTGCCAGCAGCTTAGTGCCAGGCTCGCACGAGACCCAGTACTTC.

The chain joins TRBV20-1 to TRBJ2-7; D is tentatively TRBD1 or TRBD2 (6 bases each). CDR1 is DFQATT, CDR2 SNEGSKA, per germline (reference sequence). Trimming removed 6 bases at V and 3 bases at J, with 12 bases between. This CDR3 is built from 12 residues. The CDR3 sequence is CSAFGGNYEQYF. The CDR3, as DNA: TGCAGTGCCTTCGGGGGCAACTACGAGCAGTACTTC.

As DNA, the CDR3 is TGCGCCAGCAGCCAAGTGTCGGGGGAGCCCTACGAGCAGTACTTC. Translated: CASSQVSGEPYEQYF. The V call is TRBV4-1, the J call TRBJ2-7; perhaps TRBD2 as D (6 bases). Trimming took 1 base from V and 2 from J, leaving 12 bases between them. The CDR3 is 15 amino acids. Germline-derived CDR1 and CDR2 are MGHRA and YSYEKL.

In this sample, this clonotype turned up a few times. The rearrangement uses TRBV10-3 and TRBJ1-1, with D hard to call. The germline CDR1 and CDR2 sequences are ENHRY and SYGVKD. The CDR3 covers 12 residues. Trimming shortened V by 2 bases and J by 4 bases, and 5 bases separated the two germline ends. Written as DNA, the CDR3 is TGTGCCATCAGTGAGGACGCCACTGAAGCTTTCTTT. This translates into CAISEDATEAFF.

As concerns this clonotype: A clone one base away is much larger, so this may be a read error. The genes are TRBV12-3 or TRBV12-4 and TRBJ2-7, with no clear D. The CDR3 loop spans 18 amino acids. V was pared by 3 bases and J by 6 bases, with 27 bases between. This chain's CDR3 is CASSFSVPGNPNKTEQYV. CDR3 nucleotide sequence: TGTGCCAGCAGTTTTAGTGTTCCGGGCAATCCCAATAAAACCGAGCAGTACGTC.

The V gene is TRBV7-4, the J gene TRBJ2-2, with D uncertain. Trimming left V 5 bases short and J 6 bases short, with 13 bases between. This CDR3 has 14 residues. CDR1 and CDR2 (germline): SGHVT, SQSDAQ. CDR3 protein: CASSPTPTAGELFF. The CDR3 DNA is TGTGCCAGCAGCCCTACCCCAACCGCCGGGGAGCTGTTTTTT.

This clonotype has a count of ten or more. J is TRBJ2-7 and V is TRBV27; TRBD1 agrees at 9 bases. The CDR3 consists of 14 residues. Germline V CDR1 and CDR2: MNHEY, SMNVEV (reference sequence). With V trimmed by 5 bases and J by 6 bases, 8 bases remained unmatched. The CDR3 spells CASSPTGQGSEQYV. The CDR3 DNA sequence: TGTGCCAGCAGTCCTACGGGACAGGGATCCGAGCAGTACGTC.

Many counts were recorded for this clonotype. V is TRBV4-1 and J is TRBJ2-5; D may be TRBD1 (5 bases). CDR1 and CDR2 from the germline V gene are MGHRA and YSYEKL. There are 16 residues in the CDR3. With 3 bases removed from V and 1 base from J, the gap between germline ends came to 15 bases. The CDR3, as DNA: TGCGCCAGCAGCCACGGCCCCCAGGGAATCCAAGAGACCCAGTACTTC. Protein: CASSHGPQGIQETQYF.

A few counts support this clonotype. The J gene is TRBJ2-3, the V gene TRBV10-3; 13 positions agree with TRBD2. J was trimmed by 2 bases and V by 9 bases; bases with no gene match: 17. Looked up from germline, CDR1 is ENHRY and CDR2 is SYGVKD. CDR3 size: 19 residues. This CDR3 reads CAIRRRLAGGLQPTDTQYF. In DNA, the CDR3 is TGTGCCATTCGGAGAAGACTAGCGGGGGGCCTCCAACCCACAGATACGCAGTATTTT.

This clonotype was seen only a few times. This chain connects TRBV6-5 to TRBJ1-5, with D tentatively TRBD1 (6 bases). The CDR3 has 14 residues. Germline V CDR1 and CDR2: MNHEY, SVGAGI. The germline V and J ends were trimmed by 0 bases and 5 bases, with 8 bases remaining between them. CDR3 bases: TGTGCCAGCAGTTACTCCGCAGGGGATCAGCCCCAGCATTTT. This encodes CASSYSAGDQPQHF.

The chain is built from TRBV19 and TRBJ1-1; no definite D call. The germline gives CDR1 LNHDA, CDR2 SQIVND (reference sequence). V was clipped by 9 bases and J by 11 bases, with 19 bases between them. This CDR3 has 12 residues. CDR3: CASQAGGLGAFF. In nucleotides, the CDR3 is TGTGCCAGCCAAGCAGGTGGCCTGGGGGCTTTCTTT.

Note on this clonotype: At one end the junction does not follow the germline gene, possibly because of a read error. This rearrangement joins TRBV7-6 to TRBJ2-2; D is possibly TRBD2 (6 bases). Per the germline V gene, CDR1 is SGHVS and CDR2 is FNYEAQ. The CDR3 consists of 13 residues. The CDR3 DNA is TGTGTCAGCAGGAGGGGGAACACCGGGGAGCTGTTTTTT. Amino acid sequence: CVSRRGNTGELFF. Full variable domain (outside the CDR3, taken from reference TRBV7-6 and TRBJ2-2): GAGVSQSPRYKVTKRGQDVALRCDPISGHVSLYWYRQALGQGPEFLTYFNYEAQQDKSGLPNDRFSAERPEGSISTLTIQRTEQRDSAMYRCVSRRGNTGELFFGEGSRLTVL.

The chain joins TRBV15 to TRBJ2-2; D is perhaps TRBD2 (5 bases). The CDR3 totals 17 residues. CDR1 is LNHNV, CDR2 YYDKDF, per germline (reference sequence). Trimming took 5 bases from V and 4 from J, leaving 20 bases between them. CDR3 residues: CATSSEIAGVTTGELFF. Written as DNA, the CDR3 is TGTGCCACCAGCTCAGAGATAGCCGGGGTGACCACCGGGGAGCTGTTTTTT.

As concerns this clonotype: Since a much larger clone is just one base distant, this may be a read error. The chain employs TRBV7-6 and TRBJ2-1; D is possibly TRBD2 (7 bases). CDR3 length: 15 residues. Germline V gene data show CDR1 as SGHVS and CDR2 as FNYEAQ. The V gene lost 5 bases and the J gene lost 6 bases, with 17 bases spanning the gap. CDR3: CASSPRGGALNEQFF. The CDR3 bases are TGTGCCAGCAGCCCTAGGGGGGGCGCCCTCAATGAGCAGTTCTTC. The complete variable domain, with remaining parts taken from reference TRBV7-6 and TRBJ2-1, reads GAGVSQSPRYKVTKRGQDVALRCDPISGHVSLYWYRQALGQGPEFLTYFNYEAQQDKSGLPNDRFSAERPEGSISTLTIQRTEQRDSAMYRCASSPRGGALNEQFFGPGTRLTVL.